This entry features one T cell receptor (beta chain) sequence. The data were taken from a study of blood T cell repertoires in COVID-19. Using immunoSEQ multiplex PCR, the repertoire was profiled, and TCRdb retains in-frame clones only, with some absent. The sample consists of roughly 290,000 clones, around four fifths of them appearing once. Germline assignment: CDR1 LGHNT and CDR2 FRNRAP. The CDR3 is 13 residues long. The V gene lost 6 bases and the J gene lost 0 bases, with 3 bases spanning the gap. What was sequenced was peripheral blood. The TCR was taken from a woman in her forties or fifties with active or convalescent COVID-19. V is TRBV12-5 and J is TRBJ2-6; no clear D. CDR3 amino acids: CASGFSGANVLTF. CDR3 in DNA: TGTGCTAGTGGCTTCTCTGGGGCCAACGTCCTGACTTTC.